One sample yielded the 30 T cell receptor beta chains listed below, sequenced in a study of PD-1 blockade in classical Hodgkin lymphoma. With no exception, relapse followed autologous stem cell transplantation in all patients, and brentuximab vedotin exposure varied. The repertoire was sequenced with immunoSEQ multiplex PCR; TCRdb's copy has only in-frame clones and lacks some. The data contain under 95,000 clones, about 93% of them singletons. The material was peripheral blood mononuclear cells (PBMCs), obtained before the second cycle of nivolumab. The receptor set was obtained from a human donor with classical Hodgkin lymphoma.

This rearrangement joins TRBV1 to TRBJ2-3; TRBD2 is the table's D call, not checked against the DNA. TRBV1 is shown as a pseudogene. This CDR3 has 18 residues. The CDR3 sequence is CTSSQDLLAGRVTDTQYF. Here the CDR3 DNA reads TGCACCAGCAGCCAAGACCTTCTAGCGGGAAGGGTCACAGATACGCAGTATTTT.

In DNA, the CDR3 is TGTGCCAGCAGCTTATCGCCCCAAGCAGGGTATGTCGATGGCTACACCTTC. It codes for CASSLSPQAGYVDGYTF. V and J are TRBV11-2 and TRBJ1-2; D may be TRBD1 (5 bases). CDR3 length: 17 residues. Trimming took off 2 bases at V and 6 bases at J, with 22 bases between the two ends. From germline, CDR1 is SGHAT and CDR2 FQNNGV.

The V call is TRBV9, the J call TRBJ2-5, with D perhaps matching TRBD1 (6 bases). CDR1 is SGDLS and CDR2 is YYNGEE in the germline V gene. V gave up 4 bases and J gave up 5 bases, with 15 bases separating them. The CDR3 is made up of 14 amino acids. CDR3 loop: CASSPSGAGETQYF. The CDR3 nucleotides are TGTGCCAGCAGCCCGTCAGGGGCCGGGGAGACCCAGTACTTC. Looking up the rest from reference TRBV9 and TRBJ2-5 gives the full variable domain: DSGVTQTPKHLITATGQRVTLRCSPRSGDLSVYWYQQSLDQGLQFLIQYYNGEERAKGNILERFSAQQFPDLHSELNLSSLELGDSALYFCASSPSGAGETQYFGPGTRLLVL.

This clone was seen once. This chain connects TRBV14 to TRBJ1-1, with no clear D. Germline V lookup: CDR1 SGHDN, CDR2 FVKESK. Trimming cost V 2 bases and J 2 bases, with 9 bases left between them. This CDR3 has 14 amino acids. In DNA, the CDR3 is TGTGCCAGCAGCCAATCCGGGTTAAACACTGAAGCTTTCTTT. Residues: CASSQSGLNTEAFF.

V is TRBV28 and J is TRBJ2-7; 8 bases align to TRBD1. Germline V gene sequence: CDR1 MDHEN, CDR2 SYDVKM. The CDR3 runs to 14 residues. J lost 4 bases, V lost 6 bases, and 8 bases had no gene match. The CDR3 region has the DNA TGTGCCAGCAGCTATACAGGGGGGAGGTACGAGCAGTACTTC. Residues: CASSYTGGRYEQYF.

The rearrangement uses TRBV5-6 and TRBJ1-2; 9 bases are shared with TRBD1. Unmatched junction bases numbered 6, after V lost 1 base and J lost 5 bases. Germline V lookup: CDR1 SGHDT, CDR2 YYEEEE. This CDR3 contains 15 residues. The CDR3 loop is CASSLPRDRAYGYTF. The CDR3 DNA sequence: TGTGCCAGCAGCTTGCCACGGGACAGGGCTTATGGCTACACCTTC.

This chain connects TRBV6-6 to TRBJ1-1; D remains unclear. V lost 0 bases, J lost 0 bases, and 5 bases lay in between. Germline CDR1 MNHNY, CDR2 SVGAGI (reference sequence). The CDR3 has 14 amino acids. As DNA, the CDR3 is TGTGCCAGCAGTTACTCGGCGTTGAACACTGAAGCTTTCTTT. Translating gives CASSYSALNTEAFF.

The genes are TRBV2 and TRBJ2-7, with D maybe TRBD2 (5 bases). V was trimmed by 8 bases and J by 2 bases, leaving 13 bases between them. CDR3 length equals 13 residues. Germline CDR1 SNHLY, CDR2 FYNNEI. The CDR3 here is CASVVEGTYEQYF. CDR3 in DNA: TGTGCCAGCGTGGTCGAGGGAACCTACGAGCAGTACTTC.

The gene calls are TRBV27 and TRBJ2-1; TRBD2 matches 8 bases. Germline V gene lookup returns CDR1 MNHEY and CDR2 SMNVEV (reference sequence). This CDR3 has 15 residues. Trimming cost V 3 bases and J 2 bases; bases outside gene matches: 3. The CDR3 DNA follows: TGTGCCAGCAGTTTGGGCGGGGGGACCTACAATGAGCAGTTCTTC. This encodes CASSLGGGTYNEQFF.

This chain's CDR3 is CASSLAPDSSYEQYF. CDR3 DNA sequence: TGTGCCAGCAGCCTAGCCCCAGACAGCTCCTACGAGCAGTACTTC. The V and J genes are TRBV27 and TRBJ2-7; D may be TRBD1 or TRBD2 (5 bases each). Deletions cut 6 bases from V and 0 bases from J, with 15 bases between. The CDR3 extends over 15 amino acids. The V gene's germline CDR1 is MNHEY and CDR2 SMNVEV (reference sequence).

A note on this clone: An end of the junction does not agree with germline; a read error may underlie this. The genes are TRBV7-3 and TRBJ2-6, with TRBD1 matching 7 bases. The CDR3 is 15 amino acids. The germline V gene encodes CDR1 SGHTA and CDR2 FQGTGA. The CDR3 DNA follows: TGTGCCAGCGGGACAGACTCTTCTGGAGCCAACGTCCTGACTTTC. Protein product: CASGTDSSGANVLTF.

CDR3 amino acids: CASSYRSTGTSYEQYF. CDR3 coding DNA: TGTGCCAGCAGTTACCGGAGTACAGGGACGTCCTACGAGCAGTACTTC. J is TRBJ2-7 and V is TRBV6-5, with D possibly matching TRBD1 (6 bases). V was trimmed by 2 bases and J by 1 base, leaving 15 bases between them. There are 16 residues in the CDR3. Germline lookup yields CDR1 MNHEY and CDR2 SVGAGI.

The chain employs TRBV7-9 and TRBJ2-5, with 8 bases that match TRBD1. After removal of 6 bases from V and 4 bases from J, the junction contained 7 bases not matched to a gene. The CDR3 sequence is 14 residues long. CDR1 and CDR2 (germline): SEHNR, FQNEAQ (reference sequence). CDR3 coding DNA: TGTGCCAGCAGGACAGGACAGGGCCGAGAGACCCAGTACTTC. Protein product: CASRTGQGRETQYF.

The CDR3 loop reads CASSLPTGAEGQPQHF. CDR3 nucleotides: TGTGCCAGCAGTTTACCGACGGGGGCCGAGGGTCAGCCCCAGCATTTT. The gene calls are TRBV28 and TRBJ1-5; D is perhaps TRBD1 (6 bases). V was cut by 2 bases and J by 6 bases, with 17 bases left in between. The germline gives CDR1 MDHEN, CDR2 SYDVKM. The CDR3 loop spans 16 amino acids.

V and J are TRBV18 and TRBJ1-1, with D possibly being TRBD1 (6 bases). The CDR3 consists of 15 residues. Germline-derived CDR1 and CDR2 are KGHSH and LQKENI. The V end was cut by 3 bases, the J end by 1 base, with 12 bases between. The CDR3 DNA is TGTGCCAGCTCACCTCGGACAGATTGGAACACTGAAGCTTTCTTT. Its translation is CASSPRTDWNTEAFF.

The J gene is TRBJ1-1, the V gene TRBV19, with TRBD1 matching over 8 bases. Germline loops: CDR1 LNHDA, CDR2 SQIVND (reference sequence). There are 13 residues in the CDR3. The V and J ends lost 4 bases and 4 bases, in that order; junction bases with no gene match: 2. The CDR3: CASSTTGGTEAFF. The CDR3 DNA follows: TGTGCCAGTAGTACCACAGGGGGCACTGAAGCTTTCTTT. The full variable domain, in which reference TRBV19 and TRBJ1-1 provide the parts outside the CDR3, is DGGITQSPKYLFRKEGQNVTLSCEQNLNHDAMYWYRQDPGQGLRLIYYSQIVNDFQKGDIAEGYSVSREKKESFPLTVTSAQKNPTAFYLCASSTTGGTEAFFGQGTRLTVV.

The chain is built from TRBV11-2 and TRBJ2-2; possibly TRBD1 or TRBD2 for D (5 bases each). Trimming cost V 11 bases and J 6 bases, with 19 bases left between them. Looked up from germline, CDR1 is SGHAT and CDR2 is FQNNGV. The CDR3 has 14 amino acids. The CDR3 is CAGTGHIVPGELFF. For the CDR3, the DNA is TGTGCCGGTACGGGGCATATCGTTCCCGGGGAGCTGTTTTTT.

The chain has TRBV2 and TRBJ2-5, with TRBD1 matching 8 bases. TRBJ2-7 explains the end of the DNA better; the J call may be wrong. The length of the CDR3 is 13 residues. Germline assignment: CDR1 SNHLY and CDR2 FYNNEI. CDR3 DNA: TGTGCCACCCGGACAGGGTGGAGAGGCGAGCAGTACTTC. Translation gives CATRTGWRGEQYF.

This clone has more than one count but fewer than ten. This chain connects TRBV7-3 to TRBJ2-2; D call uncertain. The V end lost 5 bases, the J end lost 4 bases, and 8 bases lay between the germline ends. In germline, CDR1 is SGHTA, CDR2 FQGTGA. The CDR3 totals 13 residues. For the CDR3, the DNA is TGTGCCAGCAGCCCTACACGCACCGGGGAGCTGTTTTTT. This encodes CASSPTRTGELFF.

The chain carries TRBV7-9 and TRBJ1-2; no reliable D call. There are 13 residues in the CDR3. CDR1 SEHNR and CDR2 FQNEAQ come from the germline V gene (reference sequence). Trimming cost V 2 bases and J 3 bases, with 7 bases left between them. The CDR3 spells CASSLMIDYGYTF. Written as DNA, the CDR3 is TGTGCCAGCAGCTTAATGATAGACTATGGCTACACCTTC.

This clone was observed a handful of times. V gene TRBV30 combines with J gene TRBJ1-1; D unresolved. There are 14 residues in the CDR3. V was clipped by 1 base and J by 4 bases, with 13 bases between them. Germline V CDR1 and CDR2: GTSNPN, SVGIG (reference sequence). The CDR3 sequence: CAWSGPAPSTEAFF. CDR3 DNA sequence: TGTGCCTGGAGTGGACCGGCCCCGAGCACTGAAGCTTTCTTT.

The chain is built from TRBV9 and TRBJ2-2; TRBD1 agrees at 9 bases. The CDR3 runs 14 residues. Germline CDR1 is SGDLS and CDR2 is YYNGEE. V was clipped by 9 bases and J by 5 bases; unmatched bases: 8. For the CDR3, the DNA is TGTGCCACCTCGAGGACAGGGGTAACCGGGGAGCTGTTTTTT. Its translation: CATSRTGVTGELFF.

J is TRBJ2-7 and V is TRBV7-9; D may correspond to TRBD1 or TRBD2 (5 bases each). Germline V gives CDR1 SEHNR, CDR2 FQNEAQ (reference sequence). The CDR3 is made up of 14 amino acids. The V end was cut by 5 bases, the J end by 4 bases, with 15 bases between. The CDR3 bases are TGTGCCAGCAGCGACGGGACGGCCACTTACGAGCAGTACTTC. It is translated as CASSDGTATYEQYF.

V and J are TRBV7-8 and TRBJ2-5, with D perhaps matching TRBD2 (6 bases). Per germline, CDR1 SGHVS and CDR2 FQNEAQ. This CDR3 has 17 amino acids. Trimming left V 1 base short and J 5 bases short, with 20 bases between. The CDR3 DNA is TGTGCCAGCAGCTTAGAAGGGGTGGTAGCGGCAGGGGAGACCCAGTACTTC. Its translation is CASSLEGVVAAGETQYF.

The J gene is TRBJ2-3, the V gene TRBV25-1; perhaps TRBD2 as D (5 bases). The germline V and J ends were trimmed by 4 bases and 2 bases, with 16 bases remaining between them. The CDR3 runs to 16 residues. Germline V gene data show CDR1 as MGHDK and CDR2 as SYGVNS. CDR3 bases: TGTGCCAGCAGTGGATGGACTCCACTACCCACAGATACGCAGTATTTT. This gives the protein CASSGWTPLPTDTQYF.

The V gene is TRBV12-5, the J gene TRBJ2-2; tentative D call: TRBD2 (5 bases). Germline V gene lookup returns CDR1 LGHNT and CDR2 FRNRAP. The CDR3 runs to 16 residues. Trimming removed 4 bases at V and 6 bases at J, with 18 bases between. CDR3 sequence: CASGSTSLGAAGELFF. CDR3 nucleotide sequence: TGTGCTAGTGGTTCAACCTCACTAGGCGCGGCCGGGGAGCTGTTTTTT.

The chain combines TRBV5-6 with TRBJ1-1, with D possibly matching TRBD1 (5 bases). The CDR3 covers 12 residues. Trimming shortened V by 2 bases and J by 4 bases, and 6 bases separated the two germline ends. Germline values: CDR1 SGHDT, CDR2 YYEEEE. The CDR3 sequence: CASSFRGTEAFF. Written as DNA, the CDR3 is TGTGCCAGCAGCTTTAGGGGCACTGAAGCTTTCTTT.

This chain links TRBV28 with TRBJ2-7; either TRBD1 or TRBD2 may supply D (6 bases each). The CDR3 covers 17 residues. Between the trimmed V and J ends, which lost 5 bases and 2 bases, there was a span of 22 bases. Germline CDR1 and CDR2: MDHEN and SYDVKM. The CDR3 reads CASSASPGAPRTYEQYF. DNA of the CDR3: TGTGCCAGCAGTGCCTCCCCGGGGGCCCCACGCACCTACGAGCAGTACTTC.

The chain recombines TRBV10-2 with TRBJ1-2; D is ambiguous. This CDR3 comprises 15 residues. From germline, CDR1 is WSHSY and CDR2 SAAADI. V was cut by 0 bases and J by 2 bases, with 10 bases left in between. Here the CDR3 reads CASSESWQNNYGYTF. Here the CDR3 DNA reads TGCGCCAGCAGTGAGTCGTGGCAGAACAACTATGGCTACACCTTC.

V usage is TRBV28 and J usage is TRBJ2-5; TRBD1 is a possible D gene (5 bases). The germline CDR1 and CDR2 sequences are MDHEN and SYDVKM. V was pared by 6 bases and J by 7 bases, with 21 bases between. The CDR3 consists of 15 residues. The CDR3, as DNA: TGTGCCAGCAGCCTACCCCGACAGACATCAGCGACCCAGTACTTC. This translates into CASSLPRQTSATQYF.